Listed below are T cell receptor beta chains from one sample, sequenced in a study of cytomegalovirus exposure and HLA in healthy donors. Sequencing used immunoSEQ multiplex PCR; TCRdb keeps in-frame clones, though not all of them. Of 75,000 to 90,000 clones in the sample, less than 85% were seen once. Sequencing input: PBMCs. The receptor set was obtained from a human donor in good health. Both conserved end residues are part of each CDR3. D genes are given only for firm matches. Clone size is shown for a subset of rows, as once, few, many or a class of expanded clone.

clone size: .; D gene: .; J gene: TRBJ1-2; V gene: TRBV13; CDR3 protein: CASSLGTADYGYTF; CDR3 DNA: TGTGCCAGCAGCTTAGGTACCGCGGACTATGGCTACACCTTC
clone size: .; D gene: TRBD1; J gene: TRBJ1-1; V gene: TRBV2; CDR3 protein: CASARGQGAFF; CDR3 DNA: TGTGCCAGCGCCCGGGGACAGGGAGCTTTCTTT
clone size: .; D gene: .; J gene: TRBJ2-7; V gene: TRBV21-1; CDR3 protein: CASSKEGDGCYEQYF; CDR3 DNA: TGTGCCAGCAGCAAAGAAGGAGACGGATGCTACGAGCAGTACTTC
clone size: .; D gene: TRBD2; J gene: TRBJ2-1; V gene: TRBV7-8; CDR3 protein: CASSLAPGTSGGPPNEQFF; CDR3 DNA: TGTGCCAGCAGCTTAGCGCCTGGGACTAGCGGGGGCCCTCCTAATGAGCAGTTCTTC
clone size: .; D gene: TRBD2; J gene: TRBJ2-1; V gene: TRBV27; CDR3 protein: CASSLSRGLVFNEQFF; CDR3 DNA: TGTGCCAGCAGTTTATCTAGGGGACTAGTTTTCAATGAGCAGTTCTTC
clone size: .; D gene: TRBD2; J gene: TRBJ2-5; V gene: TRBV10-2; CDR3 protein: CASTGGGVQETQYF; CDR3 DNA: TGCGCCAGCACCGGGGGGGGCGTACAAGAGACCCAGTACTTC
clone size: .; D gene: .; J gene: TRBJ1-5; V gene: TRBV6-1; CDR3 protein: CASNTEPHSNQPQHF; CDR3 DNA: TGTGCCAGCAATACAGAACCTCATAGCAATCAGCCCCAGCATTTT
clone size: few; D gene: .; J gene: TRBJ2-6; V gene: TRBV2; CDR3 protein: CASFSTPGTGANVLTF; CDR3 DNA: TGTGCCAGCTTCTCAACGCCAGGGACAGGGGCCAACGTCCTGACTTTC
clone size: .; D gene: .; J gene: TRBJ2-7; V gene: TRBV2; CDR3 protein: CASSAVREQYF; CDR3 DNA: TGTGCCAGCAGTGCGGTTCGCGAGCAGTACTTC
clone size: .; D gene: TRBD1; J gene: TRBJ2-1; V gene: TRBV2; CDR3 protein: CASSRQGSMYNEQFF; CDR3 DNA: TGTGCCAGCAGTCGACAGGGGAGTATGTACAATGAGCAGTTCTTC
clone size: .; D gene: .; J gene: TRBJ2-4; V gene: TRBV4-1; CDR3 protein: CASSSDGVAKNIQYF; CDR3 DNA: TGCGCCAGCAGTTCTGACGGAGTAGCCAAAAACATTCAGTACTTC
clone size: .; D gene: TRBD2; J gene: TRBJ2-2; V gene: TRBV29-1; CDR3 protein: CSVEEGTSGVPGELFF; CDR3 DNA: TGCAGCGTTGAAGAAGGTACTAGCGGCGTCCCCGGGGAGCTGTTTTTT
clone size: once; D gene: .; J gene: TRBJ2-1; V gene: TRBV7-9; CDR3 protein: CASSARDSPRDEQFF; CDR3 DNA: TGTGCCAGCAGCGCAAGGGACTCCCCGCGGGATGAGCAGTTCTTC
clone size: .; D gene: .; J gene: TRBJ1-5; V gene: TRBV12-2; CDR3 protein: CASRLSGSSLANQPQHF; CDR3 DNA: TGTGCAAGTCGCTTATCGGGAAGTTCTTTAGCAAATCAGCCCCAGCATTTT
clone size: few; D gene: TRBD2; J gene: TRBJ2-2; V gene: TRBV5-5; CDR3 protein: CASSLRGVNTGELFF; CDR3 DNA: TGTGCCAGCAGCTTGCGGGGGGTCAACACCGGGGAGCTGTTTTTT
clone size: .; D gene: .; J gene: TRBJ1-1; V gene: TRBV25-1; CDR3 protein: CASSEQGVRPIRKAFF; CDR3 DNA: TGTGCCAGCAGTGAACAAGGGGTAAGGCCAATCCGAAAAGCTTTCTTT
clone size: .; D gene: .; J gene: TRBJ2-3; V gene: TRBV2; CDR3 protein: CASSVEGGSTDTQYF; CDR3 DNA: TGTGCCAGCAGTGTAGAGGGTGGCAGCACAGATACGCAGTATTTT
clone size: .; D gene: .; J gene: TRBJ2-7; V gene: TRBV2; CDR3 protein: CASSYQGGNSYEQYF; CDR3 DNA: TGTGCCAGCAGTTACCAGGGAGGAAATTCCTACGAGCAGTACTTC
clone size: .; D gene: TRBD2; J gene: TRBJ2-7; V gene: TRBV18; CDR3 protein: CASRGEWDAYEQYF; CDR3 DNA: TGTGCCAGCCGGGGGGAGTGGGACGCCTACGAGCAGTACTTC
clone size: .; D gene: TRBD1; J gene: TRBJ1-1; V gene: TRBV14; CDR3 protein: CASSYQGALNTEAFF; CDR3 DNA: TGTGCCAGCAGCTACCAGGGGGCTTTGAACACTGAAGCTTTCTTT
clone size: .; D gene: .; J gene: TRBJ1-2; V gene: TRBV5-1; CDR3 protein: CASSLRPTGRASYGYPF; CDR3 DNA: TGCGCCAGCAGCCTGAGACCTACCGGCAGGGCGAGCTATGGCTACCCCTTC
clone size: .; D gene: TRBD1; J gene: TRBJ1-6; V gene: TRBV5-5; CDR3 protein: CASSLWDREDSPLHF; CDR3 DNA: TGTGCCAGCAGCTTATGGGACAGGGAAGATTCACCCCTCCACTTT
clone size: .; D gene: TRBD1; J gene: TRBJ2-5; V gene: TRBV2; CDR3 protein: CASSGDRTGGETQYF; CDR3 DNA: TGTGCCAGCAGTGGGGATCGAACAGGGGGGGAGACCCAGTACTTC
clone size: .; D gene: .; J gene: TRBJ2-1; V gene: TRBV7-9; CDR3 protein: CASSLAYGSSYNEQFF; CDR3 DNA: TGTGCCAGCAGCTTAGCTTACGGGAGCTCCTACAATGAGCAGTTCTTC
clone size: .; D gene: .; J gene: TRBJ2-3; V gene: TRBV9; CDR3 protein: CASSPGDTQYF; CDR3 DNA: TGTGCCAGCAGCCCCGGGGATACGCAGTATTTT
clone size: .; D gene: .; J gene: TRBJ2-7; V gene: TRBV10-3; CDR3 protein: CAISESASSYEQYF; CDR3 DNA: TGTGCCATCAGTGAGTCGGCCTCCTCCTACGAGCAGTACTTC
clone size: .; D gene: .; J gene: TRBJ2-7; V gene: TRBV6-5; CDR3 protein: CASSLTASSYEQYF; CDR3 DNA: TGTGCCAGCAGCCTGACAGCCAGCTCCTACGAGCAGTACTTC
clone size: .; D gene: TRBD2; J gene: TRBJ2-7; V gene: TRBV7-2; CDR3 protein: CASSLRTSGSYEQYF; CDR3 DNA: TGTGCCAGCAGCTTACGGACTAGCGGGTCCTACGAGCAGTACTTC
clone size: .; D gene: TRBD1; J gene: TRBJ2-7; V gene: TRBV7-2; CDR3 protein: CASSLRGQGYEQYF; CDR3 DNA: TGTGCCAGCAGCTTAAGGGGACAGGGGTACGAGCAGTACTTC
clone size: .; D gene: .; J gene: TRBJ2-2; V gene: TRBV6-5; CDR3 protein: CASKTDTGELFF; CDR3 DNA: TGTGCCAGCAAAACGGACACCGGGGAGCTGTTTTTT
clone size: .; D gene: TRBD1; J gene: TRBJ2-7; V gene: TRBV7-2; CDR3 protein: CASSLTTGSGEQYF; CDR3 DNA: TGTGCCAGCAGCCTAACGACAGGGAGTGGCGAGCAGTACTTC
clone size: .; D gene: .; J gene: TRBJ2-3; V gene: TRBV29-1; CDR3 protein: CSTDSEPTDTQYF; CDR3 DNA: TGCAGCACGGACAGCGAACCCACAGATACGCAGTATTTT
clone size: once; D gene: TRBD2; J gene: TRBJ2-7; V gene: TRBV6-5; CDR3 protein: CASSLLAGGGEQYF; CDR3 DNA: TGTGCCAGCAGTTTACTAGCGGGGGGTGGCGAGCAGTACTTC
clone size: few; D gene: .; J gene: TRBJ2-3; V gene: TRBV10-3; CDR3 protein: CAISGAGPTDTQYF; CDR3 DNA: TGTGCCATCAGTGGGGCGGGGCCCACAGATACGCAGTATTTT
clone size: once; D gene: .; J gene: TRBJ1-6; V gene: TRBV9; CDR3 protein: CASSVAGADNSPLHF; CDR3 DNA: TGTGCCAGCAGCGTTGCGGGGGCCGATAATTCACCCCTCCACTTT
clone size: .; D gene: .; J gene: TRBJ1-5; V gene: TRBV10-3; CDR3 protein: CAISEPPSEPQHF; CDR3 DNA: TGTGCCATCAGTGAGCCCCCGTCAGAGCCCCAGCATTTT
clone size: .; D gene: .; J gene: TRBJ2-1; V gene: TRBV12-1; CDR3 protein: CASPWGTETYNEQFF; CDR3 DNA: TGTGCCAGCCCCTGGGGCACGGAGACCTACAATGAGCAGTTCTTC
clone size: .; D gene: TRBD1; J gene: TRBJ2-1; V gene: TRBV12-5; CDR3 protein: CASGRGQGYEQFF; CDR3 DNA: TGTGCTAGTGGCCGAGGACAGGGCTATGAGCAGTTCTTC
clone size: .; D gene: .; J gene: TRBJ2-1; V gene: TRBV27; CDR3 protein: CASSLAGNNEQFF; CDR3 DNA: TGTGCCAGCAGTTTAGCGGGGAACAATGAGCAGTTCTTC
clone size: .; D gene: .; J gene: TRBJ1-6; V gene: TRBV6-4; CDR3 protein: CASREGEWSPLHF; CDR3 DNA: TGTGCCAGCAGGGAAGGGGAATGGTCACCCCTCCACTTT
clone size: few; D gene: TRBD1; J gene: TRBJ1-1; V gene: TRBV7-9; CDR3 protein: CASSEDGTANTEAFF; CDR3 DNA: TGTGCCAGCAGCGAAGATGGGACAGCGAACACTGAAGCTTTCTTT
clone size: .; D gene: TRBD1; J gene: TRBJ1-2; V gene: TRBV6-5; CDR3 protein: CASSRRTGGAGYTF; CDR3 DNA: TGTGCCAGCAGTCGGCGGACAGGGGGCGCTGGCTACACCTTC
clone size: .; D gene: TRBD1; J gene: TRBJ2-3; V gene: TRBV27; CDR3 protein: CASSPGTGGRNTQYF; CDR3 DNA: TGTGCCAGCAGTCCAGGGACAGGGGGCAGGAATACGCAGTATTTT
clone size: once; D gene: .; J gene: TRBJ2-3; V gene: TRBV5-1; CDR3 protein: CASSFLPDVTDTQYF; CDR3 DNA: TGCGCCAGCAGCTTCCTCCCAGATGTCACAGATACGCAGTATTTT
clone size: once; D gene: .; J gene: TRBJ1-4; V gene: TRBV5-6; CDR3 protein: CASSLDVRGGEKLFF; CDR3 DNA: TGTGCCAGCAGCTTGGACGTTCGAGGCGGCGAAAAACTGTTTTTT
clone size: .; D gene: .; J gene: TRBJ2-3; V gene: TRBV6-5; CDR3 protein: CASSYLWGGRDTQYF; CDR3 DNA: TGTGCCAGCAGTTACTTGTGGGGGGGCCGGGATACGCAGTATTTT
clone size: .; D gene: .; J gene: TRBJ2-1; V gene: TRBV5-1; CDR3 protein: CASSGDTAYNEQFF; CDR3 DNA: TGCGCCAGCAGCGGGGACACGGCCTACAATGAGCAGTTCTTC
clone size: .; D gene: .; J gene: TRBJ2-7; V gene: TRBV6-5; CDR3 protein: CASSYVPSYEQYF; CDR3 DNA: TGTGCCAGCAGTTACGTGCCTAGCTACGAGCAGTACTTC
clone size: .; D gene: .; J gene: TRBJ1-2; V gene: TRBV19; CDR3 protein: CASTQAYYGYTF; CDR3 DNA: TGTGCCAGTACACAGGCATACTATGGCTACACCTTC
clone size: .; D gene: TRBD1; J gene: TRBJ1-4; V gene: TRBV11-2; CDR3 protein: CASSLEGGQNEKLFF; CDR3 DNA: TGTGCCAGCAGCTTAGAAGGGGGCCAGAATGAAAAACTGTTTTTT
clone size: .; D gene: TRBD1; J gene: TRBJ1-1; V gene: TRBV7-2; CDR3 protein: CASSFLGGFGTEAFF; CDR3 DNA: TGTGCCAGCAGCTTTTTAGGGGGCTTCGGGACTGAAGCTTTCTTT
clone size: .; D gene: .; J gene: TRBJ2-6; V gene: TRBV9; CDR3 protein: CASSVQGHDLGGANVLTF; CDR3 DNA: TGTGCCAGCAGCGTCCAGGGGCACGATTTAGGTGGGGCCAACGTCCTGACTTTC
clone size: .; D gene: .; J gene: TRBJ2-2; V gene: TRBV11-2; CDR3 protein: CASSLIPRGSGELFF; CDR3 DNA: TGTGCCAGCAGCTTAATCCCGAGGGGGTCCGGGGAGCTGTTTTTT
clone size: .; D gene: TRBD1; J gene: TRBJ2-7; V gene: TRBV5-4; CDR3 protein: CASSFGTGNYEQYF; CDR3 DNA: TGTGCCAGCAGCTTCGGGACAGGGAACTACGAGCAGTACTTC
clone size: .; D gene: TRBD1; J gene: TRBJ1-2; V gene: TRBV7-2; CDR3 protein: CASSLGQESFFNYGYTF; CDR3 DNA: TGTGCCAGCAGCTTGGGACAGGAGAGCTTCTTTAACTATGGCTACACCTTC